The 19 T cell receptor beta chains reported below all come from one sample, sequenced in a study of control samples from healthy donors and cancer patients (dated by TCRdb to 2020 to 2022). Library preparation employed the immunoSEQ multiplex PCR assay. TCRdb obtained this table from immuneACCESS and retained in-frame rearrangements with V and J assigned. These tables miss some clones; where compared with another copy, unresolved V genes account for less than half of the shortfall, and the remainder is unexplained. This sample gives more than 95,000 clones in total; 70% to 90% of them show up just once. Around 2.5% of the sample comes from the top ten. The sample was blood. The receptor set was obtained from a woman in her seventies in good health.

On this clone itself: Germline is not matched at one junction end, which may reflect a read error. Different DNA sequences within this sample yield the same CDR3. The rearrangement joins TRBV5-1 to TRBJ1-1, with D maybe TRBD1 (5 bases). This CDR3 comprises 15 residues. The germline gives CDR1 SGHRS, CDR2 YFSETQ. CDR3 DNA sequence: TGCGCTAGCAGCTTGGCCCCAGGGATGGACACTGAAGCTTTCTTT. Protein product: CASSLAPGMDTEAFF. The whole variable domain, filled in from reference TRBV5-1 and TRBJ1-1, reads KAGVTQTPRYLIKTRGQQVTLSCSPISGHRSVSWYQQTPGQGLQFLFEYFSETQRNKGNFPGRFSGRQFSNSRSEMNVSTLELGDSALYLCASSLAPGMDTEAFFGQGTRLTVV.

This clone came up once. The chain couples TRBV9 to TRBJ2-3; no firm D call. V was pared by 7 bases and J by 0 bases, with 9 bases between. Germline V gives CDR1 SGDLS, CDR2 YYNGEE. This CDR3 contains 13 residues. CDR3 coding DNA: TGTGCCAGCTCCTACGGTAGCACAGATACGCAGTATTTT. This sequence encodes CASSYGSTDTQYF.

This chain joins TRBV20-1 and TRBJ1-1; D call uncertain. Trimming removed 8 bases at V and 11 bases at J, with 9 bases between. The germline CDR1 and CDR2 sequences are DFQATT and SNEGSKA (reference sequence). The CDR3 runs to 8 residues. The CDR3 sequence is CSPSGAFF. For the CDR3, the DNA is TGCAGTCCATCGGGGGCTTTCTTT.

The J gene is TRBJ1-5, the V gene TRBV27; D is possibly TRBD1 (6 bases). Per the germline V gene, CDR1 is MNHEY and CDR2 is SMNVEV (reference sequence). V lost 5 bases to trimming and J lost 3 bases, with 26 bases between them. The CDR3 contains 19 residues. CDR3: CASSTTKGVTVGANQPQHF. CDR3 DNA: TGTGCCAGCAGTACAACTAAAGGAGTGACAGTGGGGGCCAATCAGCCCCAGCATTTT.

The chain is built from TRBV9 and TRBJ2-5; 8 bases fit TRBD1. The germline V gene encodes CDR1 SGDLS and CDR2 YYNGEE. Trimming removed 3 bases from V and 3 bases from J; junction bases left unmatched: 1. The CDR3 runs 13 residues. Here the CDR3 reads CASSETGEETQYF. The CDR3 nucleotides read TGTGCCAGCAGCGAGACAGGGGAAGAGACCCAGTACTTC.

This clone showed up just a few times. Its ends do not fully match the called genes, so a read error is possible. The V gene is TRBV10-3, the J gene TRBJ1-1; TRBD1 matches at 9 bases. Germline values: CDR1 ENHRY, CDR2 SYGVKD. The CDR3 loop spans 15 amino acids. The CDR3 nucleotides are TGTGCCATCAGTAAGTCCGGGACAGGGTCCACTGAAGCTTTCTTT. Its translation is CAISKSGTGSTEAFF.

The CDR3 here is CASSYSRFQVGYTF. CDR3 DNA sequence: TGTGCCAGCAGTTACTCGAGGTTCCAGGTTGGCTACACCTTC. The chain links TRBV6-5 to TRBJ1-2; D gene uncertain. V shed 0 bases and J shed 7 bases, with 12 bases lying between them. CDR3 size: 14 residues. CDR1 and CDR2 from the germline V gene are MNHEY and SVGAGI.

This clone came up once. This chain uses TRBV5-5 with TRBJ1-2, with 9 nucleotides matching TRBD1. The germline CDR1 and CDR2 sequences are SGHKS and YYEKEE (reference sequence). CDR3 length: 19 amino acids. V lost 1 base to trimming and J lost 0 bases; unmatched junction nucleotides: 13. In nucleotides, the CDR3 is TGTGCCAGCAGCTTGATCGGATCTGGACAGGGGCTGTCTAACTATGGCTACACCTTC. Encoded protein: CASSLIGSGQGLSNYGYTF.

The chain combines TRBV5-1 with TRBJ2-5; 7 bases line up with TRBD1. Germline V lookup: CDR1 SGHRS, CDR2 YFSETQ. This CDR3 region has 14 residues. The ends lost 5 bases at V and 5 bases at J; junction bases unmatched: 9. The CDR3 here is CASRQGSGGETQYF. CDR3 bases: TGCGCCAGCAGACAGGGGTCAGGGGGTGAGACCCAGTACTTC.

The chain carries TRBV5-1 and TRBJ2-1, with 12 bases lining up with TRBD2. Germline-derived CDR1 and CDR2 are SGHRS and YFSETQ. J was trimmed by 5 bases and V by 0 bases; bases with no gene match: 9. CDR3 length equals 18 residues. Written as DNA, the CDR3 is TGCGCCAGCAGCTTGGACCTAGCGGGGGGGCTGATGAACAATGAGCAGTTCTTC. This gives the protein CASSLDLAGGLMNNEQFF.

The chain couples TRBV19 to TRBJ2-2; tentatively, D is TRBD2 (7 bases). CDR1 and CDR2 (germline): LNHDA, SQIVND (reference sequence). The length of the CDR3 is 17 residues. The ends were cut back, 5 bases at V and 4 bases at J, with 20 bases in the middle. CDR3 sequence reads: CASSPRTGGARTGELFF. The CDR3 coding sequence is TGTGCCAGTAGTCCCCGGACTGGGGGGGCCCGCACCGGGGAGCTGTTTTTT.

V usage is TRBV4-3 and J usage is TRBJ2-6; D is uncertain. The length of the CDR3 is 18 residues. Trimming took 0 bases from V and 0 from J, leaving 12 bases between them. Germline CDR1 is LGHNA and CDR2 is YSLEER. This CDR3 reads CASSQDLPYVSGANVLTF. CDR3 DNA: TGCGCCAGCAGCCAAGATCTTCCTTACGTCTCTGGGGCCAACGTCCTGACTTTC.

The chain has TRBV27 and TRBJ1-1; the D is unclear. Trimming took off 6 bases at V and 3 bases at J, with 8 bases between the two ends. CDR3 length: 12 residues. Germline assignment: CDR1 MNHEY and CDR2 SMNVEV (reference sequence). The CDR3 region has the DNA TGTGCCAGCAGGACCCGGGACACTGAAGCTTTCTTT. This gives the protein CASRTRDTEAFF.

This chain links TRBV24-1 with TRBJ1-5, with D possibly being TRBD1 (5 bases). Trimming removed 4 bases at V and 2 bases at J, with 11 bases between. The CDR3 contains 15 residues. The V gene's germline CDR1 is KGHDR and CDR2 SFDVKD. CDR3 protein: CATSDQGAGNQPQHF. CDR3 DNA sequence: TGTGCCACCAGTGACCAGGGAGCTGGCAATCAGCCCCAGCATTTT.

Only one count was recorded for this clone. The chain has TRBV7-6 and TRBJ2-3, with D unclear. CDR3 size: 14 residues. The V end was cut by 4 bases, the J end by 2 bases, with 10 bases between. Germline lookup yields CDR1 SGHVS and CDR2 FNYEAQ. This CDR3 reads CASSSPGVTDTQYF. The CDR3 nucleotides read TGTGCCAGCAGCTCCCCAGGAGTCACAGATACGCAGTATTTT.

This chain uses TRBV19 with TRBJ1-5, with 7 bases that match TRBD1. V was clipped by 8 bases and J by 3 bases; unmatched bases: 4. This CDR3 contains 13 residues. The germline CDR1 and CDR2 sequences are LNHDA and SQIVND (reference sequence). The CDR3, as DNA: TGTGCCAGTGTGGGACAGTACAATCAGCCCCAGCATTTT. As protein: CASVGQYNQPQHF.

In this sample, this clone turned up once. This chain connects TRBV15 to TRBJ2-4; 10 bases map to TRBD2. Germline values: CDR1 LNHNV, CDR2 YYDKDF (reference sequence). The length of the CDR3 is 17 residues. V shed 2 bases and J 3 bases; nucleotides not matched to a gene: 7. This CDR3 is CATSRPLAGAGKNIQYF. The DNA for the CDR3 is TGTGCCACCAGCAGACCTCTAGCGGGGGCGGGCAAAAACATTCAGTACTTC.

This clone has just a few counts. This chain links TRBV7-2 with TRBJ1-3; D possibly corresponds to TRBD1 (5 bases). CDR3 size: 13 residues. V lost 1 base to trimming and J lost 9 bases, with 10 bases between them. Looked up from germline, CDR1 is SGHTA and CDR2 is FQGNSA. The CDR3 sequence is CASSLVEGSTIYF. The CDR3 bases are TGTGCCAGCAGCTTAGTGGAGGGGAGCACCATATATTTT.

This clone has just one count. The V and J genes are TRBV19 and TRBJ2-4, with unresolved D. Germline CDR1 reads LNHDA; CDR2 reads SQIVND (reference sequence). The CDR3 runs to 14 residues. V was pared by 5 bases and J by 6 bases, with 14 bases between. CDR3 loop: CASSHSAPTNIQYF. The CDR3 bases are TGTGCCAGTAGTCACAGCGCCCCAACAAACATTCAGTACTTC.